This TCR beta chain stems from a study of tumor-infiltrating lymphocytes in oesophageal squamous cell carcinoma. Germline assignment: CDR1 SGHVS and CDR2 FQNEAQ. V was pared by 3 bases and J by 3 bases, with 18 bases between. The CDR3 consists of 16 residues. Sample share makes this clonotype medium-sized (0.01 to 0.1%). In TCRdb, the PCR reads were re-called with MiXCR into one record per CDR3 protein. Seen here are roughly 20,000 distinct CDR3 sequences, around 40% observed once, and the top ten hold roughly 6.4%. The material sequenced was blood. This chain joins TRBV7-8 and TRBJ2-7, with D possibly matching TRBD2 (5 bases). The source is a male donor with esophageal squamous cell carcinoma. The CDR3, as DNA: TGTGCCAGCAGCTTGGGTTTGGCGGGTGGATTCTACGAGCAGTACTTC. This gives the protein CASSLGLAGGFYEQYF.